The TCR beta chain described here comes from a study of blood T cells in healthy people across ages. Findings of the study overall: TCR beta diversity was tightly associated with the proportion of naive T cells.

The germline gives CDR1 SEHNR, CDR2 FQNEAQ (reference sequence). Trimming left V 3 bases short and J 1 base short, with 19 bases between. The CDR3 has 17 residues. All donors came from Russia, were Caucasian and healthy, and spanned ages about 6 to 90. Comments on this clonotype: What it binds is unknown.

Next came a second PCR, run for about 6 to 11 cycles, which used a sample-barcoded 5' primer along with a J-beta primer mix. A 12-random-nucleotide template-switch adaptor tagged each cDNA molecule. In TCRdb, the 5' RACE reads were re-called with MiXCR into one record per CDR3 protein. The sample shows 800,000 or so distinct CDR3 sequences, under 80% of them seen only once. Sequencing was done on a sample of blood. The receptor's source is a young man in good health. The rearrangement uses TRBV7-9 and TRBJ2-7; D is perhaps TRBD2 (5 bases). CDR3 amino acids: CASSFYESGSGSYEQYF. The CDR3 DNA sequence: TGTGCCAGCAGCTTTTACGAATCGGGGTCGGGGTCCTACGAGCAGTACTTC.